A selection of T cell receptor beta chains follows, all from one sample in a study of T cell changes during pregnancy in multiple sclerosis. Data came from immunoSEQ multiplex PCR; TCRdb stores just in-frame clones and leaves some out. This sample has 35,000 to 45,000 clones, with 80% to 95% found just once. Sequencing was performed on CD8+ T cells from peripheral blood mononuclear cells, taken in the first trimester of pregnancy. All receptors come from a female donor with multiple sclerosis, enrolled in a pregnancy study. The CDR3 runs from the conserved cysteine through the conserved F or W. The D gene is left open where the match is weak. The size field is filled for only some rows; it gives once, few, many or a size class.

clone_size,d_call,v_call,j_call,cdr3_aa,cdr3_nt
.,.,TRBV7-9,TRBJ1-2,CAGIDRSYGYTF,TGTGCCGGGATCGACAGGTCTTACGGCTACACCTTC
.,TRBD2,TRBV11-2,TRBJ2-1,CASSFRGSSGGSNEQFF,TGTGCCAGCAGCTTCCGGGGCTCTAGCGGGGGGTCCAATGAGCAGTTCTTC
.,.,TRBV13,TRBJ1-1,CASSLGRGDMNTEAFF,TGTGCCAGCAGCTTAGGCCGGGGGGACATGAACACTGAAGCTTTCTTT
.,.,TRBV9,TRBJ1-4,CASSPLGGATNEKLFF,TGTGCCAGCAGCCCCCTCGGAGGGGCAACTAATGAAAAACTGTTTTTT
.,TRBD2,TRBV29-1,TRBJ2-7,CSVTSGPSHEQYF,TGCAGCGTTACTAGCGGACCTTCGCACGAGCAGTACTTC
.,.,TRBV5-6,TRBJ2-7,CASSLAPEDYEQYF,TGTGCCAGCAGCTTGGCTCCAGAAGACTACGAGCAGTACTTC
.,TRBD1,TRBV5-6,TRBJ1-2,CASSFEDRAYYGYTF,TGTGCCAGCAGCTTCGAGGACAGGGCGTACTATGGCTACACCTTC
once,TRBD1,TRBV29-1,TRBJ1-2,CSVGDPGQGAYGYTF,TGCAGCGTTGGGGATCCGGGACAGGGAGCATATGGCTACACCTTC
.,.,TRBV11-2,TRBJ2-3,CASIQGTTISTDTQYF,TGTGCCAGCATCCAAGGGACAACCATTAGCACAGATACGCAGTATTTT
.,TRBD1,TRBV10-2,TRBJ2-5,CASRGQGQETQYF,TGCGCCAGCAGGGGACAGGGGCAGGAGACCCAGTACTTC
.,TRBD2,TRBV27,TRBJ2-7,CASRGGGGGDYEQYF,TGTGCCAGCAGAGGTGGGGGGGGTGGGGATTACGAGCAGTACTTC
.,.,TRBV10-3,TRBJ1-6,CAISDPNREGNSPLHF,TGTGCCATCAGTGACCCTAACAGAGAAGGTAATTCACCCCTCCACTTT
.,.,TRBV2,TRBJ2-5,CASRGGHQETQYF,TGTGCCAGCAGGGGGGGACACCAAGAGACCCAGTACTTC
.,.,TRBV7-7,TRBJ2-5,CASSPGGSGVVHF,TGTGCTAGCAGCCCCGGTGGGAGTGGGGTGGTGCACTTC
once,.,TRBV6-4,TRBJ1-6,CASSEAGVNSPLHF,TGTGCCAGCAGTGAAGCAGGGGTGAATTCACCCCTCCACTTT
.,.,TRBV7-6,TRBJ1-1,CASSLGHNEAFF,TGTGCCAGCAGCCTAGGACATAATGAAGCTTTCTTT
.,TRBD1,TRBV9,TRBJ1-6,CASSPRDSKNSPLHF,TGTGCCAGCAGCCCTAGGGACAGCAAGAATTCACCCCTCCACTTT
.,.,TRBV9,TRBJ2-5,CASSVGSGSRETQYF,TGTGCCAGCAGCGTTGGTAGCGGAAGTCGAGAGACCCAGTACTTC
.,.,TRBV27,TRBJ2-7,CASRAAGIGYEQYF,TGTGCCAGCAGGGCGGCGGGGATTGGGTACGAGCAGTACTTC
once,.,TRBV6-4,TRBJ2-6,CASSDSLSGANVLTF,TGTGCCAGCAGTGACTCCCTCTCTGGGGCCAACGTCCTGACTTTC
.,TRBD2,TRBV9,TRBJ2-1,CASRGPGTSGVYEQFF,TGTGCCAGCAGAGGACCCGGGACTAGCGGGGTCTATGAGCAGTTCTTC
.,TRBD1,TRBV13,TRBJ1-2,CASSTGQEEDYGYTF,TGTGCCAGCAGCACTGGACAGGAGGAGGACTATGGCTACACCTTC
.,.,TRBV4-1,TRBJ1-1,CASSQAEEGNTEAFF,TGCGCCAGCAGCCAAGCGGAGGAGGGGAACACTGAAGCTTTCTTT
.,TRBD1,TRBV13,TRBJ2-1,CASSKGTGRDNEQFF,TGTGCCAGCAGCAAGGGGACAGGAAGGGACAATGAGCAGTTCTTC
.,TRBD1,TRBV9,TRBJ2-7,CASSVQGESYEQYF,TGTGCCAGCAGTGTACAGGGGGAATCCTACGAGCAGTACTTC
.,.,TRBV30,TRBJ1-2,CAWSVLYREYPNYGYTF,TGTGCCTGGAGTGTACTTTACAGGGAATACCCGAACTATGGCTACACCTTC
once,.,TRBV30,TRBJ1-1,CAWTSRAHTEAFF,TGTGCCTGGACCTCTCGAGCCCACACTGAAGCTTTCTTT
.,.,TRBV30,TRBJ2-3,CAWSALGDTQYF,TGTGCCTGGAGCGCACTCGGAGATACGCAGTATTTT
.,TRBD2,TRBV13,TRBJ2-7,CASSQGTSYEQYF,TGTGCCAGCAGCCAAGGGACTAGCTACGAGCAGTACTTC
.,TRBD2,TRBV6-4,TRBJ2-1,CASSDSGAGGPHEQFF,TGTGCCAGCAGTGACTCCGGGGCGGGGGGGCCACATGAGCAGTTCTTC
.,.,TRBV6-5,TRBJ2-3,CASSYSRDTQYF,TGTGCCAGCAGTTACTCGCGGGATACGCAGTATTTT
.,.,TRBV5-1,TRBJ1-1,CASSLRGNTEAFF,TGCGCCAGCAGCTTGCGAGGGAACACTGAAGCTTTCTTT
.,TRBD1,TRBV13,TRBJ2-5,CASSFPDREETQYF,TGTGCCAGCAGCTTTCCGGACAGGGAAGAGACCCAGTACTTC
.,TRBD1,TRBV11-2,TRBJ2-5,CASRPITGGALKTQYF,TGTGCCAGCAGACCCATTACAGGGGGAGCTTTGAAGACCCAGTACTTC
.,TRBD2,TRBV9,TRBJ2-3,CASSVGERGATDTQYF,TGTGCCAGCAGCGTAGGTGAGCGGGGGGCCACAGATACGCAGTATTTT
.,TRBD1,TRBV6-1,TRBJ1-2,CASSEAWQGGYGYTF,TGTGCCAGCAGTGAAGCCTGGCAGGGGGGATATGGCTACACCTTC
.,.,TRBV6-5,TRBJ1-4,CASSYLGGEKLFF,TGTGCCAGCAGTTACTTGGGGGGGGAAAAACTGTTTTTT
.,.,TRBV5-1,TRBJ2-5,CASSLALASPQETQYF,TGCGCCAGCAGCTTGGCGCTAGCGAGTCCCCAAGAGACCCAGTACTTC
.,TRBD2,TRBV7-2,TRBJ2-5,CASRGTSGVVETQYF,TGTGCCAGCAGGGGGACTAGCGGGGTGGTAGAGACCCAGTACTTC
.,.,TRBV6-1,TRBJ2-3,CATQDGAGTDTQYF,TGTGCCACACAAGATGGGGCAGGCACAGATACGCAGTATTTT
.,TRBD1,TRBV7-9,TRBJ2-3,CASSYPPGQITDTQYF,TGTGCCAGCAGCTACCCCCCGGGACAGATCACAGATACGCAGTATTTT
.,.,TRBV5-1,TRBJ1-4,CASSSFEVIGTTNEKLFF,TGCGCCAGCAGCTCCTTCGAGGTCATCGGGACAACTAATGAAAAACTGTTTTTT
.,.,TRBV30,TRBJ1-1,CAWTLKPEAFF,TGTGCCTGGACCCTTAAGCCTGAAGCTTTCTTT
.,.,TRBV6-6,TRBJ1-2,CATFVQGTGGSYGYTF,TGTGCCACCTTCGTACAAGGGACGGGAGGGTCCTATGGCTACACCTTC
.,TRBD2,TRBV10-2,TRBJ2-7,CASTGKERGPAYEQYF,TGCGCCAGCACGGGCAAGGAGCGGGGGCCGGCCTACGAGCAGTACTTC
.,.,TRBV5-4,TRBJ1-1,CASSLIGDTEAFF,TGTGCCAGCAGCTTGATAGGGGACACTGAAGCTTTCTTT
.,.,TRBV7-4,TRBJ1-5,CASSLVGRSPLQPQHF,TGTGCCAGCAGCTTAGTGGGGCGATCGCCGCTTCAGCCCCAGCATTTT
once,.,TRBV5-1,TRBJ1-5,CASSTFSNQPQHF,TGCGCCAGCAGCACTTTTAGCAATCAGCCCCAGCATTTT
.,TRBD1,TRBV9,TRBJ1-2,CASSVAQGGNYGYTF,TGTGCCAGCAGCGTAGCACAGGGGGGAAACTATGGCTACACCTTC
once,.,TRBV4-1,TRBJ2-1,CASSQDAGHVEQFF,TGCGCCAGCAGCCAAGATGCAGGTCACGTTGAGCAGTTCTTC
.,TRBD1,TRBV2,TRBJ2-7,CASSGMGQVYEQYF,TGTGCCAGCAGCGGGATGGGACAGGTCTACGAGCAGTACTTC
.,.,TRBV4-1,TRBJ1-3,CASSQDSGSGNTIYF,TGCGCCAGCAGCCAAGATTCGGGCTCTGGAAACACCATATATTTT
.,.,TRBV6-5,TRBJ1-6,CASSQRDTENSPLHF,TGTGCCAGCAGCCAACGGGACACTGAGAATTCACCCCTCCACTTT
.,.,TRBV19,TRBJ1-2,CASSKRQEKWLYGYTF,TGTGCCAGTAGTAAAAGACAGGAGAAATGGCTCTATGGCTACACCTTC
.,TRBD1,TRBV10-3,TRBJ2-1,CAISVDRGYEQFF,TGTGCCATCAGTGTTGACAGGGGCTATGAGCAGTTCTTC
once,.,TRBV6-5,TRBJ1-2,CASSYYSNYGYTF,TGTGCCAGCAGTTACTACAGTAACTATGGCTACACCTTC